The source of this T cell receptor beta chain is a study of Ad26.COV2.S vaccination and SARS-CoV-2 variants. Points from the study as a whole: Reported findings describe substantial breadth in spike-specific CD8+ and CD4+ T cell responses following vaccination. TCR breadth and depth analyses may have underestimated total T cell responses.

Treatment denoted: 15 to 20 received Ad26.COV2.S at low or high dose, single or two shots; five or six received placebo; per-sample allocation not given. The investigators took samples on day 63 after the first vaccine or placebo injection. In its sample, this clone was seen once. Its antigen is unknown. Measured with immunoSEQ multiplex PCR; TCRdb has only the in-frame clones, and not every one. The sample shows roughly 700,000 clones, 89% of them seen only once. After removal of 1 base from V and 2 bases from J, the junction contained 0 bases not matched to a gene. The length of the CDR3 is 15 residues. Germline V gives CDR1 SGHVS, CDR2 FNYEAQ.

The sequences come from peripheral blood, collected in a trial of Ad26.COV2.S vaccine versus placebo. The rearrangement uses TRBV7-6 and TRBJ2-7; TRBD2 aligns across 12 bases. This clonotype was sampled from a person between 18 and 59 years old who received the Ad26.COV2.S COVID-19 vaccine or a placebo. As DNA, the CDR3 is TGTGCCAGCAGCTTAGGACTAGCGGGAGCCTACGAGCAGTACTTC. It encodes CASSLGLAGAYEQYF. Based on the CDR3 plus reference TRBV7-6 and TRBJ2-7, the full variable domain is GAGVSQSPRYKVTKRGQDVALRCDPISGHVSLYWYRQALGQGPEFLTYFNYEAQQDKSGLPNDRFSAERPEGSISTLTIQRTEQRDSAMYRCASSLGLAGAYEQYFGPGTRLTVT.